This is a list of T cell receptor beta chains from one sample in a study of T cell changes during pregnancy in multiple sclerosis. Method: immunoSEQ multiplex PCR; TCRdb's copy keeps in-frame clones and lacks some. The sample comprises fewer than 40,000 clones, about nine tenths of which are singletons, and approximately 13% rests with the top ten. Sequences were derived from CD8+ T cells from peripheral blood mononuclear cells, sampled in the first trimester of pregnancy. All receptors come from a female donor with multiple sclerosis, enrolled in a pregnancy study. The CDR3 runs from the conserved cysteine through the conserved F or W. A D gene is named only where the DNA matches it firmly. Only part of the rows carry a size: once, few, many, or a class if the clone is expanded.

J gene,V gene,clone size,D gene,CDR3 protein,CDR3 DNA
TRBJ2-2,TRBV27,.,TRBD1,CASSLWGQGRAGELFF,TGTGCCAGCAGTTTATGGGGACAGGGTCGGGCGGGGGAGCTGTTTTTT
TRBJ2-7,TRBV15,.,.,CATSRDRGSYEQYF,TGTGCCACCAGCAGAGATAGAGGGTCCTACGAGCAGTACTTC
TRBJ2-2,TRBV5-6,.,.,CATGSMDTGELFF,TGTGCCACAGGAAGCATGGACACCGGGGAGCTGTTTTTT
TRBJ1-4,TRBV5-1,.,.,CASSPRPDTATNEKLFF,TGCGCCAGCAGCCCCCGACCGGACACTGCAACTAATGAAAAACTGTTTTTT
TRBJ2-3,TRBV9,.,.,CASSEPGDLGTDTQYF,TGTGCCAGCAGCGAACCCGGGGATTTGGGCACAGATACGCAGTATTTT
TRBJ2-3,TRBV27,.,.,CASSSGSSFADTQYF,TGTGCCAGCAGTTCAGGGTCGTCCTTTGCAGATACGCAGTATTTT
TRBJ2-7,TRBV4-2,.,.,CASSQGGENEQYF,TGTGCCAGCAGCCAAGGCGGCGAGAACGAGCAGTACTTC
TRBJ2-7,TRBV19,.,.,CASSIGGRYEQYF,TGTGCCAGTAGTATTGGCGGTAGGTACGAGCAGTACTTC
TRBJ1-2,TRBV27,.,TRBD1,CASSLQGAGGYTF,TGTGCCAGCAGTTTGCAGGGGGCCGGAGGCTACACCTTC
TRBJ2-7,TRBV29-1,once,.,CSVEVYQKEGYEQYF,TGCAGCGTTGAAGTCTATCAGAAGGAGGGTTACGAGCAGTACTTC